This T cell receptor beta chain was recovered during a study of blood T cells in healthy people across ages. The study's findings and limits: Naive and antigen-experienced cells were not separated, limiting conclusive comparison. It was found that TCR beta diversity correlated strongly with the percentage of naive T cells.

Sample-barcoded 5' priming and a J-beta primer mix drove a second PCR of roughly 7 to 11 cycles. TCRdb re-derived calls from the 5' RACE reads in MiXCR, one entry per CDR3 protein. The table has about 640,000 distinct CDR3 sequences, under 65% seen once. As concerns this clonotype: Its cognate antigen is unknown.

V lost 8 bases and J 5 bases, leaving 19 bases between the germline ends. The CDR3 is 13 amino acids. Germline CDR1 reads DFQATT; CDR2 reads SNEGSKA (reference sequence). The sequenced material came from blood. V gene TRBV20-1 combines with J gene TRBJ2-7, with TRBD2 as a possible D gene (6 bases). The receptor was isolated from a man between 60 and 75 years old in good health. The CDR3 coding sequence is TGCAGTCTGGAGGGCAGGGTACAAAACGAGCAGTACTTC. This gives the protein CSLEGRVQNEQYF.